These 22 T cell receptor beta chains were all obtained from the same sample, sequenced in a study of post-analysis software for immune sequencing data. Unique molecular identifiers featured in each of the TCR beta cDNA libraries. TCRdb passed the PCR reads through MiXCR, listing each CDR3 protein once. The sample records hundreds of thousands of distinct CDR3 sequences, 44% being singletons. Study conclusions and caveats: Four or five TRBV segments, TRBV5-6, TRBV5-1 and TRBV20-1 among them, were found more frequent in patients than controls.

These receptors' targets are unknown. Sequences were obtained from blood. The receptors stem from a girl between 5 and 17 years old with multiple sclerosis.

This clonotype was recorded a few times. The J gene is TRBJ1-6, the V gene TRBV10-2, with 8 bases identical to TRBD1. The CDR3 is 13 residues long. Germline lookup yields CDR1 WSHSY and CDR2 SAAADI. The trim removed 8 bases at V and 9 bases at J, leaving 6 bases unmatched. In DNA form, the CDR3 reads TGCGCCAGCCGCGACAGGGGCAGTTCACCCCTCCACTTT. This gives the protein CASRDRGSSPLHF.

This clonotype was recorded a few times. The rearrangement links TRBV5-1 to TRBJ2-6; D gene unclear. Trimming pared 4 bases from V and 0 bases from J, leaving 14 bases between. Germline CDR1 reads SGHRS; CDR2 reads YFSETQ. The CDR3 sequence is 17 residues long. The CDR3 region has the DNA TGCGCCAGCAGCGGCCCCGCAGGTCACTCTGGGGCCAACGTCCTGACTTTC. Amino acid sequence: CASSGPAGHSGANVLTF.

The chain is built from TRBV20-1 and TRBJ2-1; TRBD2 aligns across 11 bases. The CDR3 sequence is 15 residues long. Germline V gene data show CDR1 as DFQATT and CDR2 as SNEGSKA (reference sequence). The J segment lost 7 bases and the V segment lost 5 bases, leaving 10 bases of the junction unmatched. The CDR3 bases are TGCAGTGCTTTCATAGCGGGAGGGCCTTTTAATGAGCAGTTCTTC. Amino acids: CSAFIAGGPFNEQFF.

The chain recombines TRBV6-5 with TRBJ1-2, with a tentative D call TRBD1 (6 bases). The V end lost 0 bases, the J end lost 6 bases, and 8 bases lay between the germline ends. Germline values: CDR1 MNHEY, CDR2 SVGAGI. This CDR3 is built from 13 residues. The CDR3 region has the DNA TGTGCCAGCAGTTACTCGGCAGGGGATGGCTACACCTTC. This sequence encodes CASSYSAGDGYTF.

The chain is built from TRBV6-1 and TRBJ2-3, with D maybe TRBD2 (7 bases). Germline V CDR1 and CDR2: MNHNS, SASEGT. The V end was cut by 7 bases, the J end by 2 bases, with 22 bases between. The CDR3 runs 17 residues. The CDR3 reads CASTDRGAGANTDTQYF. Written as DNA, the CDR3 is TGTGCCAGCACCGACCGCGGGGCGGGGGCCAACACAGATACGCAGTATTTT.

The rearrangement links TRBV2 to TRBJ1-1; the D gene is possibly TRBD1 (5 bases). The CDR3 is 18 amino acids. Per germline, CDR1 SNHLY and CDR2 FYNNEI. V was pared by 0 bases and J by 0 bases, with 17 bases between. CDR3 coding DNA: TGTGCCAGCAGTGAAGCGCTTTTGAGGGGTCCCATGAACACTGAAGCTTTCTTT. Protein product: CASSEALLRGPMNTEAFF.

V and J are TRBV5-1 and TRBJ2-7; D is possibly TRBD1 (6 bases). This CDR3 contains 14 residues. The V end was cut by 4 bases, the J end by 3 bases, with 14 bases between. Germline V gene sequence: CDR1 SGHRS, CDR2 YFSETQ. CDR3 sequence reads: CASSPDSAGYEQYF. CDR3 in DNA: TGCGCCAGCAGCCCGGACAGTGCGGGCTACGAGCAGTACTTC.

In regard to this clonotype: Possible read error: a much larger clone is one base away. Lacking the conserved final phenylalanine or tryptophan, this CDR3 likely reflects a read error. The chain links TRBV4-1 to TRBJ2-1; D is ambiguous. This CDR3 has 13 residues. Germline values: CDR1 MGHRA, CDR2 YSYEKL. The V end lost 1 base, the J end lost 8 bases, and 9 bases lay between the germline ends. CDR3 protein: CASSQGEGDEQFV. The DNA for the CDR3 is TGCGCCAGCAGCCAAGGTGAAGGTGATGAGCAGTTCGTC.

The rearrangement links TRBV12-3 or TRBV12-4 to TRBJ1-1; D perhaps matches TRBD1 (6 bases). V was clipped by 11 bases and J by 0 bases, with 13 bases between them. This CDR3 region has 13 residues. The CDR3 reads CAAKGGLNTEAFF. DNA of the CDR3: TGTGCCGCGAAAGGGGGGCTGAACACTGAAGCTTTCTTT.

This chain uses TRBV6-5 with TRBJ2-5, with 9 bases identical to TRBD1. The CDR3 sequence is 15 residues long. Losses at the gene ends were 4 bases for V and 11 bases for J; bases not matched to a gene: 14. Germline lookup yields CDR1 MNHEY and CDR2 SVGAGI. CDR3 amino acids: CASSSAGTGKLWQYF. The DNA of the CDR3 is TGTGCCAGCAGTTCCGCCGGGACAGGGAAACTGTGGCAGTACTTC.

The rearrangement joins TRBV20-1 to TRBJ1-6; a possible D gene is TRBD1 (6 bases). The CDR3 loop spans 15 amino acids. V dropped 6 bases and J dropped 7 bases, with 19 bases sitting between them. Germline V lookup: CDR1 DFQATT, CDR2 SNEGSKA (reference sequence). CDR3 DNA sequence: TGCAGTGCCCTTAATTACGGACAGCGGAATTCACCCCTCCACTTT. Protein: CSALNYGQRNSPLHF.

CDR3 in amino acids: CASSYSPGAGSNNSPLHF. The DNA for the CDR3 is TGTGCCAGCAGTTACTCGCCAGGGGCGGGCTCGAATAATTCACCCCTCCACTTT. The chain links TRBV6-5 to TRBJ1-6; perhaps TRBD1 as D (6 bases). Germline CDR1 MNHEY, CDR2 SVGAGI. Trimming removed 0 bases from V and 5 bases from J, with 17 bases in between. CDR3 length equals 18 residues.

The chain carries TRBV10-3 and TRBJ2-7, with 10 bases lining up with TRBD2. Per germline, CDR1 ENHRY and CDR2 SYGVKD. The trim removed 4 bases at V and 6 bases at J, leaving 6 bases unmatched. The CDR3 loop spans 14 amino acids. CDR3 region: CAISAGTSESEQYF. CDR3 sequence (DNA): TGTGCCATCAGTGCTGGGACTAGCGAGAGCGAGCAGTACTTC.

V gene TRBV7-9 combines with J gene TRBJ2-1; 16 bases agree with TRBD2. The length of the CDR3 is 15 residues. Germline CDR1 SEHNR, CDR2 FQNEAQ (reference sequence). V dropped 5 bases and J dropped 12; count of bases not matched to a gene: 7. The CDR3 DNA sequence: TGTGCCAGCAGCGGGGGACTAGCGGGAGGGCAAAGGCAGTTCTTC. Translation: CASSGGLAGGQRQFF.

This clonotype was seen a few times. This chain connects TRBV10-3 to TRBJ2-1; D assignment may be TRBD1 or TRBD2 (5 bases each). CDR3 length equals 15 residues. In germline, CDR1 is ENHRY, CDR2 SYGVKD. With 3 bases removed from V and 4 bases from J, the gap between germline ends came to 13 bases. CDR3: CAISDSWGIYNEQFF. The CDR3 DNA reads TGTGCCATCAGTGATTCGTGGGGGATATACAATGAGCAGTTCTTC.

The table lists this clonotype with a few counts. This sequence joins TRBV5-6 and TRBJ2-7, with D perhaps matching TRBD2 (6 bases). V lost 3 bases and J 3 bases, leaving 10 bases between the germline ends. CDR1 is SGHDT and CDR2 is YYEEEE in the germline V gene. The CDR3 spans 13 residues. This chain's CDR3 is CASSWSGVYEQYF. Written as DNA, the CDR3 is TGTGCCAGCAGCTGGTCGGGGGTCTACGAGCAGTACTTC.

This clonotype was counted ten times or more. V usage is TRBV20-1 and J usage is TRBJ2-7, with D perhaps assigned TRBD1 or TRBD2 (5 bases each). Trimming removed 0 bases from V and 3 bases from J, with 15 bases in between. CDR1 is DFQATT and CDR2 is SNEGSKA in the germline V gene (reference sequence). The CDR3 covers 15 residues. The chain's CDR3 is CSARDLDWTNYEQYF. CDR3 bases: TGCAGTGCTAGAGATTTGGACTGGACAAACTACGAGCAGTACTTC.

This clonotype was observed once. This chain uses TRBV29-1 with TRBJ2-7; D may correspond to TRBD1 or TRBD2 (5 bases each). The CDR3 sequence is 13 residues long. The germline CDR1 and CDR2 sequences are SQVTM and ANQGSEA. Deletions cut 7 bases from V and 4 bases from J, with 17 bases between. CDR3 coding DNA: TGCAGCGCTGTCGGGACCCCTGGGTACGAGCAGTACTTC. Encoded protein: CSAVGTPGYEQYF.

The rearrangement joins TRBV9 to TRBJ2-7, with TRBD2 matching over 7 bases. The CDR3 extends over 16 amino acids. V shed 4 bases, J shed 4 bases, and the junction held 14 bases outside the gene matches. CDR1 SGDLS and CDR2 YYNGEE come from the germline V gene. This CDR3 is CASSPPGGTDTYEQYF. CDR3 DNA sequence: TGTGCCAGCAGCCCCCCCGGGGGGACGGACACGTACGAGCAGTACTTC.

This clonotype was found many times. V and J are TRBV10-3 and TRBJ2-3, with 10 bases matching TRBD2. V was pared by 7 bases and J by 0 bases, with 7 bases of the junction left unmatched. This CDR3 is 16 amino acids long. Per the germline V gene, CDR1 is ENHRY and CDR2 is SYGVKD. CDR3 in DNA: TGTGCCATCAATTCGGCTAGCGGGGGTAGCACAGATACGCAGTATTTT. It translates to CAINSASGGSTDTQYF.

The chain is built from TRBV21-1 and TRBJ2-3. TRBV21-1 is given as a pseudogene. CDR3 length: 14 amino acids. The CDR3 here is CASSKGRSTDTQYF. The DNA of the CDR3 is TGTGCCAGCAGCAAAGGCAGAAGCACAGATACGCAGTATTTT.

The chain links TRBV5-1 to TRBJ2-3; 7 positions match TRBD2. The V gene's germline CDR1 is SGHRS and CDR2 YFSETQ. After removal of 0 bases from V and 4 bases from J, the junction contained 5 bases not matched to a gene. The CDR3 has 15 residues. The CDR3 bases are TGCGCCAGCAGCTTGGCTGCGGGGGTCGCAGATACGCAGTATTTT. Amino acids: CASSLAAGVADTQYF.